This T cell receptor beta chain was found in a study of blood T cell repertoires in COVID-19. The CDR3 is 17 amino acids. Per germline, CDR1 SGHNT and CDR2 YYREEE (reference sequence). J lost 3 bases, V lost 6 bases, and 14 bases had no gene match. Source study methods: From reference gene primer amplification, estimates of nucleated cell counts were derived. Data came from immunoSEQ multiplex PCR; TCRdb stores just in-frame clones and leaves some out. That table furnishes V, J and clone size, whereas the DNA furnished D and trimming. The sample contains 100,000 to 150,000 clones, about 86% of which appear only once.

The sample comprised peripheral blood. This chain links TRBV5-4 with TRBJ1-2; 10 bases match TRBD1. The sequence came from a woman between 50 and 59 years old with acute or convalescent COVID-19. The CDR3: CASTPTGTGAMDYGYTF. In DNA, the CDR3 is TGTGCCAGCACCCCCACCGGGACAGGGGCGATGGACTATGGCTACACCTTC.